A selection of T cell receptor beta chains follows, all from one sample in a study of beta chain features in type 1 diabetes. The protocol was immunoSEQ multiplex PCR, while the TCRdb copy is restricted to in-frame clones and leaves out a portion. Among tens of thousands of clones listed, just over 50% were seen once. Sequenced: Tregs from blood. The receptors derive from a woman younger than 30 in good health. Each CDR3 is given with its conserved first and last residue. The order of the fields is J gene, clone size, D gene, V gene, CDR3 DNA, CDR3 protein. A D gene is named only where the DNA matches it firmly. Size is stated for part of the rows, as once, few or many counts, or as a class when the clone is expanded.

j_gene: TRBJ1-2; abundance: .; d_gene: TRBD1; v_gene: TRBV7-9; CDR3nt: TGTGCCAGCAGCTTAGGGACAGGGGACGGCTACACCTTC; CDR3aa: CASSLGTGDGYTF
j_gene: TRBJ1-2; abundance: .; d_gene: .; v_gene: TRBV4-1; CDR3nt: TGCGCCAGCAGCCAGTCGAGCCAGGGGACCGAGGATAACTATGGCTACACCTTC; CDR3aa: CASSQSSQGTEDNYGYTF
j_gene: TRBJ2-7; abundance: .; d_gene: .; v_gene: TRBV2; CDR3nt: TGTGCCAGCGTCGCTAAAGACAGGGAGGCCTACGAGCAGTACTTC; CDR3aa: CASVAKDREAYEQYF
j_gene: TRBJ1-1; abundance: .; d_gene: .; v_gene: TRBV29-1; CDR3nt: TGCAGCGCGTATCACCTTGAGCCTACTGAAGCTTTCTTT; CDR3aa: CSAYHLEPTEAFF
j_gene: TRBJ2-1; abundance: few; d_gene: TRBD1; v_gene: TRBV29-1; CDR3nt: TGCAGCGTTGCCGAGGACAGGGGATTACAGCAGTTCTTC; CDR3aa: CSVAEDRGLQQFF
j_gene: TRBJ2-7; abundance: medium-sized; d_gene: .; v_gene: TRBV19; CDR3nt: TGTGCCAGTAGTAATGCGACTAGGACCTACGAGCAGTACTTC; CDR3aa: CASSNATRTYEQYF
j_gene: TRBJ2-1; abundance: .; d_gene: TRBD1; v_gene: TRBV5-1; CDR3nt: TGCGCCAGCACACAGGGGGCGGTGTCCAATGAGCAGTTCTTC; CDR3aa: CASTQGAVSNEQFF
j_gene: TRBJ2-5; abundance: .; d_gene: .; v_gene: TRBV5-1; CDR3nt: TGCGCCAGCAGCTTGGACAGGGCCAAAGAGACCCAGTACTTC; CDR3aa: CASSLDRAKETQYF
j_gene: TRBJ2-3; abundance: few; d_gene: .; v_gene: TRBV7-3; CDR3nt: TGTGCCAGCGGCTTCGCCGGTGGTGCAGATACGCAGTATTTT; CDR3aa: CASGFAGGADTQYF
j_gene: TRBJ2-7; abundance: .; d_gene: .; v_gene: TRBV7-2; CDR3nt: TGTGCCAGCAGCATCACGGTATCCTACGAGCAGTACTTC; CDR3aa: CASSITVSYEQYF
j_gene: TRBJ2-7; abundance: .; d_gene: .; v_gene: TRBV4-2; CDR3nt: TGTGCCAGCAGCCGGTGGAGAGACTTCACCTACGAGCAGTACTTC; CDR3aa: CASSRWRDFTYEQYF
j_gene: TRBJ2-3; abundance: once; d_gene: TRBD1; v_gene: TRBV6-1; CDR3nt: TGTGCCAGCAGTGAAGGTTCGGCAGGGGGCTCAGATACGCAGTATTTT; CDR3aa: CASSEGSAGGSDTQYF
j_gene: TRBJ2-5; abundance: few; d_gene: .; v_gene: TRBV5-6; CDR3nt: TGTGCCAGCAGCTCCCCTCAGGGCTTAGAGACCCAGTACTTC; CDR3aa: CASSSPQGLETQYF
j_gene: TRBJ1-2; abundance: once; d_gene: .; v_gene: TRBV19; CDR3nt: TGTGCCAGTAGCCAAACAGGCAACTATGGCTACACCTTC; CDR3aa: CASSQTGNYGYTF
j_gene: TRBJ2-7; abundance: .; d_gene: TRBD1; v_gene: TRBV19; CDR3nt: TGTGCCAGTACCAGGGGACAGGGGAGGACCTACGAGCAGTACTTC; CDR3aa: CASTRGQGRTYEQYF
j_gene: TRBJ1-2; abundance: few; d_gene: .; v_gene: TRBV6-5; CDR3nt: TGTGCCAGCAGGCCCCCGGGGACTAACTATGGCTACACCTTC; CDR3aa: CASRPPGTNYGYTF
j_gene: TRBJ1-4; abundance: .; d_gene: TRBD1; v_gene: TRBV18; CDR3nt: TGTGCCAGCTCCCCCGGGACAGCGAATGAAAAACTGTTTTTT; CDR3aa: CASSPGTANEKLFF
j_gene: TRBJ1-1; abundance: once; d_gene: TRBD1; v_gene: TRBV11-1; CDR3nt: TGTGCCAGCAGGGGTAGCGGGACAGGGGCCACTGAAGCTTTCTTT; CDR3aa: CASRGSGTGATEAFF
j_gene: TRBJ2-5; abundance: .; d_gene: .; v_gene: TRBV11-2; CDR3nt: TGTGCCAGCACCCCCCAGGCGGAGACCCAGTACTTC; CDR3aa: CASTPQAETQYF
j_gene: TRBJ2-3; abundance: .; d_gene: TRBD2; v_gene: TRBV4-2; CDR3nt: TGTGCCAGCAGCCAAGATCTAGCGGGAGGTACAGATACGCAGTATTTT; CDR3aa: CASSQDLAGGTDTQYF
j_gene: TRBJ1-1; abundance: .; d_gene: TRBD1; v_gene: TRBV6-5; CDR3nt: TGTGCCAGCAGTTACTACAGGGGCGGCACTGAAGCTTTCTTT; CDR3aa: CASSYYRGGTEAFF
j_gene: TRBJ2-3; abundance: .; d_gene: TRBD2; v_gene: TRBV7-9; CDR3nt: TGTGCCGGAGGACTAGCGGGCCTTTCTAGCACAGATACGCAGTATTTT; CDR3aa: CAGGLAGLSSTDTQYF
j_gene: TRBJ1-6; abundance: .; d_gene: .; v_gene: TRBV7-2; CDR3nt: TGTGCCAGCAGCTTAAAACGGGGGGTTTCACCCCTCCACTTT; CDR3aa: CASSLKRGVSPLHF
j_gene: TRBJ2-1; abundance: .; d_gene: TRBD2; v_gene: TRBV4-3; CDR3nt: TGCGCCAGCAGCCAAGCTAGCGGGAGTTATAATGAGCAGTTCTTC; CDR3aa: CASSQASGSYNEQFF
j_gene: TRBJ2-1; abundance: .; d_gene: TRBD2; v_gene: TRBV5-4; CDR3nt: TGTGCCAGCAGCTTGGGCGCTAGCGGATTCTACAATGAGCAGTTCTTC; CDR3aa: CASSLGASGFYNEQFF
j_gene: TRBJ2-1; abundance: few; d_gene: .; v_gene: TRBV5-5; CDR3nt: TGTGCCAGCAGCTTGGTAGGGAGCTACAATGAGCAGTTCTTC; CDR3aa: CASSLVGSYNEQFF
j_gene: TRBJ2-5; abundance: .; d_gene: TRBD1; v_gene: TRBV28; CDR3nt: TGTGCCAGCAGCCCACAGGGGGCAGAGACCCAGTACTTC; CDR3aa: CASSPQGAETQYF
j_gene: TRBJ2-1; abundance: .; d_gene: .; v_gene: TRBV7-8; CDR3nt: TGTGCCAGCAGCCATGGAGCTTACAATGAGCAGTTCTTC; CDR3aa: CASSHGAYNEQFF
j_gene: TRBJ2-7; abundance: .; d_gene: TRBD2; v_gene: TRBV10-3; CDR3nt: TGTGCCATCAGTGAGGGACTAGCGGGGTCCTACGAGCAGTACTTC; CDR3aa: CAISEGLAGSYEQYF
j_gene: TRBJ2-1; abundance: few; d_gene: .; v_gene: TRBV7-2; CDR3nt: TGTGCCAGCAGCTTAGAAAGACTGGGACTCTCGCTGGGGGGCAATGAGCAGTTCTTC; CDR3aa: CASSLERLGLSLGGNEQFF
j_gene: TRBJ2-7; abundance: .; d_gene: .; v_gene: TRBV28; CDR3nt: TGTGCCAGCAGCTCCCCAGGAGGGAGTCGGAACGAGCAGTACTTC; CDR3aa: CASSSPGGSRNEQYF
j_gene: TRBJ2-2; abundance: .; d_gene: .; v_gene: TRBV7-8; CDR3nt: TGTGCCAGCAGTTTACTAGGTCGTAGCACCGGGGAGCTGTTTTTT; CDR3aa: CASSLLGRSTGELFF
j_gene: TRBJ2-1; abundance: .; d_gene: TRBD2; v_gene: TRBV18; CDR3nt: TGTGCCAGCCCCCCGACTAGCGGTTCCTACAATGAGCAGTTCTTC; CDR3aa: CASPPTSGSYNEQFF
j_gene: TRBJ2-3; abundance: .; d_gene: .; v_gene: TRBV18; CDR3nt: TGTGCCAGCTCACCACCTACTGGCACAGATACGCAGTATTTT; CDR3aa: CASSPPTGTDTQYF
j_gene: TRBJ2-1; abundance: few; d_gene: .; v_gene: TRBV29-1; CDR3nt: TGCAGCGGGGGGGAGCTAGTCCCCGCGAATGAGCAGTTCTTC; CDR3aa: CSGGELVPANEQFF
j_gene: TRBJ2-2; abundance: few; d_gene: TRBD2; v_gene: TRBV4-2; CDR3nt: TGTGCCAGCAGCCCTCTAGCGGGAATAAACACCGGGGAGCTGTTTTTT; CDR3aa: CASSPLAGINTGELFF
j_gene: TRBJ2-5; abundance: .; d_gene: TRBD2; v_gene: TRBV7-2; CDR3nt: TGTGCCAGCAGCTTCCAAACTAGCGGGCTTGTAGGGGAGACCCAGTACTTC; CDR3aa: CASSFQTSGLVGETQYF
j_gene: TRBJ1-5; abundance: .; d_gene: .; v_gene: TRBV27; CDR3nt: TGTGCCAGCAGTTCTATTAATAGCAATCAGCCCCAGCATTTT; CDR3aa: CASSSINSNQPQHF
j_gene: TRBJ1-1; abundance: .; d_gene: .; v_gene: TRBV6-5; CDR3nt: TGTGCCAGCAGTTCCGTTACCGGGAGCCAGAACACTGAAGCTTTCTTT; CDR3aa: CASSSVTGSQNTEAFF
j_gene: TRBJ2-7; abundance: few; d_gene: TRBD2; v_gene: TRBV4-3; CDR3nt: TGCGCCAGCAGCCAAGGGGCTAGCGGCTCCTACGAGCAGTACTTC; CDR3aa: CASSQGASGSYEQYF
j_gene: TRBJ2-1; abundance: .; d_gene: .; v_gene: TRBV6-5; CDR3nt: TGTGCCAGCAGTCCGGACTTCCGGGGCAATGAGCAGTTCTTC; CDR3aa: CASSPDFRGNEQFF
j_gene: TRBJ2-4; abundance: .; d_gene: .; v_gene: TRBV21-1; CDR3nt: TGTGCCAGCAATTCGGACGGGGGAGGCATTCAGTACTTC; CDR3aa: CASNSDGGGIQYF
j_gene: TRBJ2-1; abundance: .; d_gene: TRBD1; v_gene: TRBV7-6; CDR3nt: TGTGCCAGCAGCAGGGGGCCAGGGGGATTAGGAGACAATGAGCAGTTCTTC; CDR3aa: CASSRGPGGLGDNEQFF
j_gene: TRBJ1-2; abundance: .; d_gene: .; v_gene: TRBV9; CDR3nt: TGTGCCAGCAGCGTAGCGGGTGCGGGGACCTATGGCTACACCTTC; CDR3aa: CASSVAGAGTYGYTF
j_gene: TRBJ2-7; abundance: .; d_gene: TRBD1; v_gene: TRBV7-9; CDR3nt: TGTGCCAGCAGCCCCTTGGACAGGCTCCGGACCGGGAACGAGCAGTACTTC; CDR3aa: CASSPLDRLRTGNEQYF
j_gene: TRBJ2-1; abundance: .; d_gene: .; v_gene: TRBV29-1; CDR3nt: TGCAGCGTTGCTAGGGGTCTCGCCATCCCACCTGAGCAGTTCTTC; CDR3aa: CSVARGLAIPPEQFF
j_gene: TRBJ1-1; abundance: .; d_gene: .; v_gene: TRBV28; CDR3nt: TGTGCCAGCAGTTTATACCCACTGTTTGAAGCTTTCTTT; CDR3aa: CASSLYPLFEAFF
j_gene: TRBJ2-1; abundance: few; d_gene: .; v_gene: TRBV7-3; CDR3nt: TGTGCCAGCAGCCTCCTGTCCCGGAGCTTTGGCAATGAGCAGTTCTTC; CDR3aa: CASSLLSRSFGNEQFF
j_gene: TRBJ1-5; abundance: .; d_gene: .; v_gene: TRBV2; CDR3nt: TGTGCCAGCAGTGAGGGGGGGGGCGCCCGCAATCAGCCCCAGCATTTT; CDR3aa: CASSEGGGARNQPQHF
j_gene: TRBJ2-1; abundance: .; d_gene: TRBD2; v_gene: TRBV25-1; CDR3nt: TGTGCCAGCAGTAAATTCGGCGGGAGGGCTTACAATGAGCAGTTCTTC; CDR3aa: CASSKFGGRAYNEQFF
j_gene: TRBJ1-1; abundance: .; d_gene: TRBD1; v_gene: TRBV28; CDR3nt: TGTGCCAGTACCATCTACAGGGGAGACACTGAAGCTTTCTTT; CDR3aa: CASTIYRGDTEAFF
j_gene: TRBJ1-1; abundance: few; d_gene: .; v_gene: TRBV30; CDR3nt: TGTGCCTGCCGGACATTCCTCAGAAACACTGAAGCTTTCTTT; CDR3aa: CACRTFLRNTEAFF
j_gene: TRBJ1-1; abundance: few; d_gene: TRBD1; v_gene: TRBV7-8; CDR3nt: TGTGCCAGCAGCGAATCCGGGACAGGGACTGAAGCTTTCTTT; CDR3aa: CASSESGTGTEAFF
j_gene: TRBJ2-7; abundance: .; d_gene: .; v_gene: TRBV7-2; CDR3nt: TGTGCCAGCAGCTCCCGCGGCGAGCAGTACTTC; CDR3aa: CASSSRGEQYF